Here is one TCR beta chain with its context. Its antigen remains unidentified. TCRdb's copy holds only in-frame clones and misses some; the assay was immunoSEQ multiplex PCR. The sample includes about 120,000 clones, about 87% of them seen just once. The sample comes from a study of T cell responses to AZD1222 COVID-19 vaccine. For the study at large: Second-dose intervals near 4 or 12 weeks were combined. General observations from the study: AZD1222 recipients seropositive at baseline numbered only six or seven.

Deletions cut 2 bases from V and 2 bases from J, with 13 bases between. Germline loops: CDR1 MDHEN, CDR2 SYDVKM. The CDR3 spans 15 residues. Sequenced material: peripheral blood, taken on day 0 of AZD1222 vaccination. The chain uses TRBV28 and TRBJ2-7; TRBD2 might be the D (6 bases). The source of this sequence is an adult in good health. In nucleotides, the CDR3 is TGTGCCAGCAGTTTACCGGGGGATGGTCCCTACGAGCAGTACTTC. This encodes CASSLPGDGPYEQYF.